What follows is one TCR beta chain and its context. The antigen remains unidentified. Primers included in the PCR were 60 Vbeta and 13 Jbeta primers. The assay was immunoSEQ multiplex PCR, and TCRdb's table has in-frame clones only and misses some. Here the sample spans approximately 100,000 clones, 79% being singletons. This entry comes from a study of cytomegalovirus exposure and HLA in healthy donors. Across the whole study: HLA-typed donors were the source of around 85 million unique TCRs held in an early data release. Overall study findings and caveats: Most likely, a cluster of highly shared sequence variants arose as a sequencing artifact. For most TCR beta V segments, an earlier analysis put the productive rate at about 90% or about 30% of the time. CMV serostatus stood as the only immune exposure information on hand.

Germline V gene sequence: CDR1 MNHEY, CDR2 SMNVEV (reference sequence). The CDR3 has 13 amino acids. V was shortened by 6 bases and J by 4 bases, with 9 bases between the two germline ends. V and J are TRBV27 and TRBJ2-2, with D possibly being TRBD2 (7 bases). Specimen: PBMCs. This TCR was recovered from a woman in her thirties or forties in good health and CMV-seronegative. The chain's CDR3 is CASRGGATGELFF. The CDR3 DNA reads as TGTGCCAGCAGGGGGGGGGCCACCGGGGAGCTGTTTTTT.